A single sample is the source of the 9 T cell receptor beta chains below, sequenced in a study of T-cell memory formation after mild COVID-19. TCRdb passed the 5' RACE reads through MiXCR, listing each CDR3 protein once. The table shows a few hundred thousand distinct CDR3 sequences, with 28% occurring only once. Sample: PBMCs or a T cell subset sorted from them (not recorded which). These TCRs come from an adult woman who had mild COVID-19 (a few samples of this study predate the infection). Cell type and time point are not known.

This clonotype occurred once. The chain combines TRBV6-5 with TRBJ2-3, with unresolved D. The CDR3 is 11 amino acids. The V gene's germline CDR1 is MNHEY and CDR2 SVGAGI. V was shortened by 8 bases and J by 6 bases, with 9 bases between the two germline ends. This CDR3 reads CASGGWDTQYF. CDR3 nucleotides: TGTGCCAGCGGCGGTTGGGATACGCAGTATTTT.

This chain connects TRBV19 to TRBJ2-3; TRBD2 matches 10 bases. Trimming took 7 bases from V and 3 from J; bases not matched to a gene: 4. CDR1 is LNHDA, CDR2 SQIVND, per germline (reference sequence). CDR3 length: 14 residues. CDR3 residues: CASTPTSGTDTQYF. As DNA, the CDR3 is TGTGCCAGTACCCCGACTAGCGGGACAGATACGCAGTATTTT.

The chain joins TRBV7-2 to TRBJ2-7; tentative D call: TRBD2 (6 bases). Trimming stripped 5 bases from V and 6 bases from J, with 14 bases between. There are 13 residues in the CDR3. Per germline, CDR1 SGHTA and CDR2 FQGNSA. Written as DNA, the CDR3 is TGTGCCAGCAGCCGGGGGTACCCGGGCGAGCAGTACTTC. Amino acid sequence: CASSRGYPGEQYF.

This clonotype occurred a few times. The chain joins TRBV20-1 to TRBJ2-1; D might be TRBD2 (6 bases). This CDR3 is 21 amino acids long. The germline V gene has CDR1 DFQATT and CDR2 SNEGSKA (reference sequence). V was shortened by 6 bases and J by 4 bases, with 37 bases between the two germline ends. The CDR3 DNA sequence: TGCAGTGCACCTCCCGGGAGCCCCTCGGCGGGCCAATCGTTCAGATACAATGAGCAGTTCTTC. It encodes CSAPPGSPSAGQSFRYNEQFF.

This clonotype has a handful of counts. The chain recombines TRBV5-1 with TRBJ2-6, with TRBD1 identical over 8 bases. In germline, CDR1 is SGHRS, CDR2 YFSETQ. V shed 1 base, J shed 0 bases, and the junction held 6 bases outside the gene matches. The CDR3 runs to 18 residues. The DNA of the CDR3 is TGCGCCAGCAGCTTGTTCGGACAGGGAACCTCTGGGGCCAACGTCCTGACTTTC. Amino acid sequence: CASSLFGQGTSGANVLTF.

The chain couples TRBV5-4 to TRBJ1-1; a possible D gene is TRBD1 (6 bases). Germline V gives CDR1 SGHNT, CDR2 YYREEE (reference sequence). V was shortened by 0 bases and J by 2 bases, with 11 bases between the two germline ends. The CDR3 is 15 residues long. The CDR3 nucleotides read TGTGCCAGCAGCTTGGAGGGGGGTATAAACACTGAAGCTTTCTTT. It specifies CASSLEGGINTEAFF.

This chain links TRBV4-2 with TRBJ2-1; TRBD2 agrees at 9 bases. V dropped 0 bases and J dropped 6; count of bases not matched to a gene: 3. The CDR3 spans 15 residues. Germline CDR1 is LGHNA and CDR2 is YNFKEQ. The CDR3 DNA is TGTGCCAGCAGCCAAGAGCGGGGGGGCTTCAATGAGCAGTTCTTC. It is translated as CASSQERGGFNEQFF.

This clonotype showed up just a few times. V gene TRBV5-1 combines with J gene TRBJ2-5; 9 nucleotides match TRBD2. V trimming: 3 bases; J trimming: 5 bases; junction bases outside the gene matches: 5. Germline lookup yields CDR1 SGHRS and CDR2 YFSETQ. The CDR3 contains 14 residues. CDR3 sequence: CASSSTSGRETQYF. In DNA form, the CDR3 reads TGCGCCAGCAGCTCAACGAGCGGGAGGGAGACCCAGTACTTC.

The V gene is TRBV5-1, the J gene TRBJ2-7; TRBD2 matches at 12 bases. The V segment lost 3 bases and the J segment 2 bases; nucleotides outside the gene matches: 6. CDR3 size: 16 residues. CDR1 and CDR2 from the germline V gene are SGHRS and YFSETQ. CDR3 region: CASSSSTSGGTYEQYF. The CDR3 bases are TGCGCCAGCAGCTCATCCACTAGCGGGGGGACCTACGAGCAGTACTTC.